One sample yielded the 21 T cell receptor beta chains listed below, sequenced in a study of cytomegalovirus exposure and HLA in healthy donors (dated by TCRdb to the late 2010s). Libraries were built with the immunoSEQ multiplex PCR assay. The multiplex PCR relied on a mix of 60 forward primers for TCR Vbeta segments and 13 reverse primers for TCR Jbeta segments. TCRdb's version of the immuneACCESS table is confined to in-frame rearrangements and falls short of the full clone set. An unresolved V gene accounts for under half of the shortfall where checked; the remainder is of unknown origin. This sample holds under 250,000 clones; 70% to 85% were observed only once. Together, the top ten hold about 4.6% of the sample. Sequences were obtained from PBMCs. The source is a young woman in good health and CMV-seropositive.

This clone was seen more than once but under ten times. The chain joins TRBV7-9 to TRBJ2-6; D is uncertain. CDR3 length: 15 residues. V was shortened by 4 bases and J by 0 bases, with 7 bases between the two germline ends. Germline CDR1 is SEHNR and CDR2 is FQNEAQ (reference sequence). The CDR3, as DNA: TGTGCCAGCAGCTGGTGGGCCTCTGGGGCCAACGTCCTGACTTTC. Its translation: CASSWWASGANVLTF.

This chain connects TRBV5-6 to TRBJ2-1, with 11 bases aligning to TRBD2. The CDR3 has 13 amino acids. Trimming cost V 0 bases and J 15 bases; bases outside gene matches: 5. Germline CDR1 SGHDT, CDR2 YYEEEE. As DNA, the CDR3 is TGTGCCAGCAGCTTGGAAGGGCTAGCGGGGGGGTTCTTC. Translated: CASSLEGLAGGFF.

This chain uses TRBV4-2 with TRBJ1-1, with D unresolved. The CDR3 covers 16 residues. The germline V gene has CDR1 LGHNA and CDR2 YNFKEQ. With 3 bases removed from V and 0 bases from J, the gap between germline ends came to 14 bases. This chain's CDR3 is CASSQPGVKMNTEAFF. Here the CDR3 DNA reads TGTGCCAGCAGCCAGCCCGGGGTTAAAATGAACACTGAAGCTTTCTTT.

This chain uses TRBV18 with TRBJ1-3; TRBD1 matches at 7 bases. The CDR3 covers 15 residues. The germline V gene has CDR1 KGHSH and CDR2 LQKENI. V lost 6 bases to trimming and J lost 0 bases; unmatched junction nucleotides: 5. In DNA, the CDR3 is TGTGCCAGCTCGCCGGGACAGAGCTCTGGAAACACCATATATTTT. Protein sequence: CASSPGQSSGNTIYF.

The rearrangement joins TRBV21-1 to TRBJ2-1; the DNA was not compared with TRBD2, the D call given in the table. TRBV21-1 is tagged as a pseudogene. This CDR3 is 16 amino acids long. In DNA, the CDR3 is TGTGCCAGCAGCAAACGGACTAGCGGGGGGGACAATGAGCAGTTCTTC. Residues: CASSKRTSGGDNEQFF.

V is TRBV18 and J is TRBJ2-7; the D gene is possibly TRBD1 (5 bases). The CDR3 sequence is 13 residues long. V shed 5 bases and J shed 3 bases, with 11 bases lying between them. Germline CDR1 and CDR2: KGHSH and LQKENI. The CDR3 sequence is CASSDGQIYEQYF. CDR3 bases: TGTGCCAGCTCAGATGGACAAATCTACGAGCAGTACTTC.

This clone was seen a few times. The chain carries TRBV2 and TRBJ2-1; TRBD2 aligns across 16 bases. After removal of 4 bases from V and 8 bases from J, the junction contained 8 bases not matched to a gene. The germline gives CDR1 SNHLY, CDR2 FYNNEI. There are 17 residues in the CDR3. CDR3 DNA: TGTGCCAGCAGTGGGGGACTAGCGGGAGGGCTTGGGGATGAGCAGTTCTTC. Amino acid sequence: CASSGGLAGGLGDEQFF.

The CDR3 coding sequence is TGTGCCAGCAGCTTAGAGAGTCCACAAGAGACCCAGTACTTC. It encodes CASSLESPQETQYF. J is TRBJ2-5 and V is TRBV7-8; D is uncertain. Trimming stripped 1 base from V and 2 bases from J, with 8 bases between. CDR1 is SGHVS and CDR2 is FQNEAQ in the germline V gene. The CDR3 sequence is 14 residues long.

The V and J genes are TRBV18 and TRBJ2-7; TRBD1 agrees at 8 bases. The CDR3 extends over 14 amino acids. The V gene's germline CDR1 is KGHSH and CDR2 LQKENI. The junction had 7 bases not matched to a gene; V was cut back by 5 bases and J by 4 bases. The CDR3 spells CASSSLDRVYEQYF. The CDR3 bases are TGTGCCAGCTCATCATTGGACAGGGTTTACGAGCAGTACTTC.

The V gene is TRBV7-2, the J gene TRBJ1-5; 7 bases map to TRBD1. CDR1 is SGHTA, CDR2 FQGNSA, per germline. This CDR3 is built from 17 residues. The ends lost 3 bases at V and 2 bases at J; junction bases unmatched: 10. As DNA, the CDR3 is TGTGCCAGCAGCTTCGACAGGGTAACTTCGGGCAATCAGCCCCAGCATTTT. It specifies CASSFDRVTSGNQPQHF.

The genes are TRBV5-4 and TRBJ2-1, with no clear D. V was cut by 0 bases and J by 0 bases, with 10 bases left in between. The CDR3 totals 16 residues. Germline assignment: CDR1 SGHNT and CDR2 YYREEE (reference sequence). The chain's CDR3 is CASSLDSSSSYNEQFF. The CDR3 nucleotides are TGTGCCAGCAGCTTGGACAGCTCGAGCTCCTACAATGAGCAGTTCTTC.

This chain joins TRBV21-1 and TRBJ2-1; the DNA was not compared with TRBD1, the D call given in the table. TRBV21-1 constitutes a pseudogene. The CDR3 covers 17 residues. CDR3 residues: CASSKEARQGKYNEQFF. CDR3 DNA sequence: TGTGCCAGCAGCAAAGAGGCCCGTCAGGGTAAGTACAATGAGCAGTTCTTC.

The chain recombines TRBV9 with TRBJ1-2, with TRBD1 identical over 9 bases. The CDR3 is made up of 15 amino acids. Germline V gene data show CDR1 as SGDLS and CDR2 as YYNGEE. V lost 6 bases to trimming and J lost 7 bases; unmatched junction nucleotides: 13. CDR3 nucleotide sequence: TGTGCCAGCACCCGAGGGGACAGGGCCTATAGTGGCTACACCTTC. Its translation is CASTRGDRAYSGYTF.

The chain links TRBV9 to TRBJ1-2; 8 positions agree with TRBD1. V was clipped by 3 bases and J by 7 bases; unmatched bases: 5. Germline CDR1 and CDR2: SGDLS and YYNGEE. The CDR3 runs to 13 residues. CDR3 nucleotide sequence: TGTGCCAGCAGCGGTGGACAGGGAGGTGGCTACACCTTC. Its protein product is CASSGGQGGGYTF.

The chain has TRBV11-3 and TRBJ2-5; D remains ambiguous. Germline assignment: CDR1 SGHNT and CDR2 YENEEA. The V end was cut by 3 bases, the J end by 2 bases, with 10 bases between. The CDR3 runs 14 residues. CDR3 nucleotide sequence: TGTGCCAGCAGCTTTTATGAGAAGCAAGAGACCCAGTACTTC. Its protein is CASSFYEKQETQYF.

CDR3 DNA: TGTGCCAGCTCACCATGGATCGGGTCAGATGACTACGAGCAGTACTTC. It is translated as CASSPWIGSDDYEQYF. The V gene is TRBV18, the J gene TRBJ2-7; D gene ambiguous. Deletions cut 2 bases from V and 3 bases from J, with 17 bases between. The germline CDR1 and CDR2 sequences are KGHSH and LQKENI. The length of the CDR3 is 16 residues.

Of note for this clone: This sample includes further DNA sequences coding for the same CDR3. V gene TRBV5-1 combines with J gene TRBJ2-7; possibly TRBD2 for D (6 bases). CDR3 size: 14 residues. In germline, CDR1 is SGHRS, CDR2 YFSETQ. The germline V and J ends were trimmed by 1 base and 1 base, with 9 bases remaining between them. The chain's CDR3 is CASSLTGSSYEQYF. CDR3 bases: TGCGCCAGCAGCTTGACCGGGAGTTCCTACGAGCAGTACTTC.

This clone turned up a few times. The chain employs TRBV6-1 and TRBJ1-1; the D is unclear. V was shortened by 5 bases and J by 5 bases, with 12 bases between the two germline ends. This CDR3 has 13 residues. Per germline, CDR1 MNHNS and CDR2 SASEGT. CDR3 coding DNA: TGTGCCAGCAGTAAAAACCCGGGGACTGAAGCTTTCTTT. Its translation is CASSKNPGTEAFF.

The chain has TRBV6-5 and TRBJ2-7, with 8 bases that match TRBD2. There are 14 residues in the CDR3. Germline CDR1 MNHEY, CDR2 SVGAGI. V lost 4 bases, J lost 7 bases, and 9 bases stayed unmatched. The CDR3 protein is CASSSSGYSREQYF. The CDR3 nucleotides read TGTGCCAGCAGTTCTAGCGGGTATTCGAGGGAGCAGTACTTC.

The genes are TRBV6-1 and TRBJ2-1, with D possibly being TRBD2 (5 bases). CDR1 MNHNS and CDR2 SASEGT come from the germline V gene. Trimming took off 6 bases at V and 3 bases at J, with 9 bases between the two ends. The CDR3 consists of 13 residues. The CDR3 spells CASREVVYNEQFF. CDR3 nucleotide sequence: TGTGCCAGCAGGGAGGTTGTCTACAATGAGCAGTTCTTC.

V usage is TRBV7-2 and J usage is TRBJ1-2; D is undetermined. CDR3 length: 18 amino acids. The V end was cut by 1 base, the J end by 2 bases, with 20 bases between. Per the germline V gene, CDR1 is SGHTA and CDR2 is FQGNSA. This chain's CDR3 is CASSLGPAGRVGNYGYTF. The CDR3 coding sequence is TGTGCCAGCAGCTTAGGCCCGGCTGGGAGGGTTGGAAACTATGGCTACACCTTC.